This entry describes one T cell receptor beta chain. Its antigen is currently unknown. PCR employed 60 Vbeta and 13 Jbeta primers. TCRdb's table, derived via immunoSEQ multiplex PCR, lists solely in-frame clones and lacks some. The sample holds over 110,000 clones, approximately 80% seen once. These data originate in a study of cytomegalovirus exposure and HLA in healthy donors. Study summary: Unique TCRs from HLA-typed donors, 70 million to 100 million of them, were held in an early data release.

General observations from the study: For most TCR beta V segments, an earlier analysis put the productive rate at about 90% or about 30% of the time. One variant, a missense change in DCLRE1C, was linked in a later analysis to TCR beta V- and J-gene trimming.

At the time of sampling, donors were nominally healthy, though unrecorded immune exposures were likely. V gave up 2 bases and J gave up 4 bases; unmatched junction bases: 11. Germline V gene sequence: CDR1 SEHNR, CDR2 FQNEAQ (reference sequence). CDR3 length equals 17 residues. This receptor was taken from a woman between 40 and 55 years old in good health and CMV-seropositive. The rearrangement uses TRBV7-9 and TRBJ2-3, with 8 positions matching TRBD1. Sequencing used PBMCs. Here the CDR3 reads CASSLRRAGGSSDTQYF. CDR3 nucleotide sequence: TGTGCCAGCAGCTTACGTAGGGCAGGGGGCTCGTCAGATACGCAGTATTTT.